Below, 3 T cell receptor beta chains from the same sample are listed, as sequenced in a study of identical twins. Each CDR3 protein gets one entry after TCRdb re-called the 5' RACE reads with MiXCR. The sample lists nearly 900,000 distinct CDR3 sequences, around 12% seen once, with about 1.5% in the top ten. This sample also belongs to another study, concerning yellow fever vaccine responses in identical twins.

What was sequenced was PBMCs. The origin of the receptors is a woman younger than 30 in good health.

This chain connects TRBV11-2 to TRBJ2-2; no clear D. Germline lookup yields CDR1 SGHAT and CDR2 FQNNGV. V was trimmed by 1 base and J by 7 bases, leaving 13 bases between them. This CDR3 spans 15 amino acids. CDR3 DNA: TGTGCCAGCAGCTTAGGAGACTTAATCAGCGGGGAGCTGTTTTTT. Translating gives CASSLGDLISGELFF. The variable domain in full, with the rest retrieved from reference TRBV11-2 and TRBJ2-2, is EAGVAQSPRYKIIEKRQSVAFWCNPISGHATLYWYQQILGQGPKLLIQFQNNGVVDDSQLPKDRFSAERLKGVDSTLKIQPAKLEDSAVYLCASSLGDLISGELFFGEGSRLTVL.

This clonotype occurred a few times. The CDR3 nucleotides read TGCGCCAGCAGCCAAGATAAGGCGGGAGGGTCCTACAATGAGCAGTTCTTC. Translating gives CASSQDKAGGSYNEQFF. This chain links TRBV4-1 with TRBJ2-1, with 9 bases identical to TRBD2. The V and J ends lost 0 bases and 1 base, in that order; junction bases with no gene match: 4. The germline gives CDR1 MGHRA, CDR2 YSYEKL. The CDR3 sequence is 17 residues long.

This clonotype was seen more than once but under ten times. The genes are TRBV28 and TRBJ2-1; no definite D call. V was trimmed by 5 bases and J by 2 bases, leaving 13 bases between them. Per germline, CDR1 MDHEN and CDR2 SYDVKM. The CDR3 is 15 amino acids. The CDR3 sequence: CASSPDRFPYNEQFF. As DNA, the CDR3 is TGTGCCAGCAGTCCCGATAGGTTTCCCTACAATGAGCAGTTCTTC. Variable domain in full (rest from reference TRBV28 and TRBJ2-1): DVKVTQSSRYLVKRTGEKVFLECVQDMDHENMFWYRQDPGLGLRLIYFSYDVKMKEKGDIPEGYSVSREKKERFSLILESASTNQTSMYLCASSPDRFPYNEQFFGPGTRLTVL.